The TCR beta chain described here comes from a study of blood T cell repertoires in COVID-19 (dated by TCRdb to 2020 to 2022). A note on the overall study: Samples from collaborators originated in the United States, Italy and Spain and spanned both the acute and convalescent phases of COVID-19. Sample metadata almost always included a de-identified subject ID, COVID-19 status, age in years and sex. HLA class I and class II types, where available, came from metadata supplied by the sample provider rather than from assay-based typing. The prospective study material was composed of cDNA or gDNA derived from T cells, B-cell-depleted T cells, or PBMCs. The samples were drawn from two sources: the first 160 participants of the ongoing ImmuneRACE study, and approximately 1,300 subjects contributed by 6 global collaborators. The repertoires were released in a freely available public database intended as a resource for research on the immune response to SARS-CoV-2. The dataset comprised deeply sampled blood TCRbeta repertoires from subjects exposed to, actively infected with, or recovered from COVID-19. Results and caveats for the whole study, not just this receptor: The amount of clinical and demographic metadata varied by source and participant and was provided uncurated.

The immunoSEQ Assay, a bias-controlled multiplex PCR, was used to amplify TCRbeta CDR3 regions from genomic DNA. Per the source publication's procedure: The number of nucleated cells in each sample was estimated from the amplification of reference gene primers within the assay. To quantify the absolute abundance of each unique TCRbeta CDR3 rearrangement, sequence reads were collapsed and filtered. For each sample, productive Simpson clonality was calculated as the square root of Simpson's diversity index over productive rearrangements. Drawn from immuneACCESS, this table holds only the in-frame rearrangements with V and J called that TCRdb kept. Clones are partly lost; checked studies trace under half to an unresolved V gene and leave the rest unexplained. That table gives V, J and clone size, and the DNA gave D and trimming. For this sample there are around 110,000 clones; 70% to 90% appear just once. The ten top clones hold approximately 1.5% of the sample.

As regards this clone: No antigen is known for it. No clone much larger than this one lies a single base away; base qualities are absent.

Whole blood was collected in K2EDTA tubes by collaborating institutions according to the institutions' own protocols. Collaborator samples were shipped for TCRbeta analysis as frozen whole blood, isolated PBMCs, or DNA extracted from either sample type. Deletion took 6 bases off V and 9 bases off J, with a span of 17 bases between the germline ends. The CDR3 has 13 amino acids, counting the end cysteine and phenylalanine. Left in the record is the CDR3 DNA by itself, 39 bases read in frame from the first base. According to the germline V gene, CDR1 reads SGHRS and CDR2 reads YFSETQ. Source material: peripheral blood. The rearranged segments are TRBV5-1 and TRBJ2-3; possibly the D gene is TRBD2, per 6 matching bases. The receptor was isolated from a man aged 35 to 55 with acute or convalescent COVID-19. The CDR3 has the sequence CASKLGLEGTQYF. The nucleotide sequence is TGCGCCAGCAAGTTGGGACTGGAGGGGACGCAGTATTTT. The CDR3, completed at both ends by the reference TRBV5-1 and TRBJ2-3 genes, gives the full variable domain KAGVTQTPRYLIKTRGQQVTLSCSPISGHRSVSWYQQTPGQGLQFLFEYFSETQRNKGNFPGRFSGRQFSNSRSEMNVSTLELGDSALYLCASKLGLEGTQYFGPGTRLTVL.